This is a list of T cell receptor beta chains from one sample in a study of human T cells and chemical hapten exposure. In TCRdb, the RACE reads were re-called with MiXCR into one record per CDR3 protein. The table has tens of thousands of distinct CDR3 sequences, nearly 7.5% seen once. Source material: whole blood. The receptor set was obtained from a human donor in good health. Some clones in this sample may be carry-over from other donors' samples. CDR3s include the opening cysteine and the closing phenylalanine or tryptophan. A D gene is named only where the DNA matches it firmly. Clone size is stated in some rows and not others, as once, few, many or a class when expanded.

CDR3 length	V gene	clone size	J gene	D gene	CDR3 protein	CDR3 DNA
13	TRBV27	many	TRBJ1-1	NA	CASSFWGVTEAFF	TGTGCCAGCAGTTTTTGGGGGGTCACTGAAGCTTTCTTT
15	TRBV13	few	TRBJ1-2	NA	CASSLNRLPNYGYTF	TGTGCCAGCAGCTTAAACAGGCTTCCTAACTATGGCTACACCTTC
13	TRBV28	many	TRBJ2-1	NA	CASNRGDSWAQFF	TGTGCCAGCAACCGAGGGGATTCTTGGGCGCAGTTCTTC
16	TRBV6-5	many	TRBJ2-1	NA	CASSWGGGSSYNEQFF	TGTGCCAGCAGTTGGGGAGGGGGTTCCTCCTACAATGAGCAGTTCTTC
14	TRBV7-8	many	TRBJ1-1	NA	CASSLAQWGTEAFF	TGTGCCAGCAGCTTAGCGCAGTGGGGCACTGAAGCTTTCTTT
16	TRBV6-6	few	TRBJ2-7	TRBD2	CASRATGTSGVYEQYF	TGTGCCAGCAGGGCGACCGGGACTAGCGGGGTCTACGAGCAGTACTTC
12	TRBV12-3/TRBV12-4	many	TRBJ1-2	NA	CASRNSNYGYTF	TGTGCCAGCAGGAACAGTAACTATGGCTACACCTTC
16	TRBV20-1	NA	TRBJ2-5	NA	CSARDSTRGLVETQYF	TGCAGTGCTAGAGATAGTACTCGCGGGTTGGTGGAGACCCAGTACTTC
15	TRBV20-1	NA	TRBJ2-1	TRBD1	CSATTGTDTYNEQFF	TGCAGTGCAACTACAGGGACAGACACCTACAATGAGCAGTTCTTC
13	TRBV6-4	many	TRBJ1-6	NA	CASSEEPNSPLHF	TGTGCCAGCAGTGAGGAACCAAATTCACCCCTCCACTTT
17	TRBV7-2	NA	TRBJ2-3	TRBD2	CASSLAGREASTDTQYF	TGTGCCAGCAGCTTAGCGGGGCGGGAGGCAAGCACAGATACGCAGTATTTT
14	TRBV6-6	NA	TRBJ1-1	NA	CASSLREGPTEAFF	TGTGCCAGCAGTCTTCGAGAGGGACCCACTGAAGCTTTCTTT
15	TRBV28	NA	TRBJ2-7	NA	CASSPGDQSSYEQYF	TGTGCCAGCAGTCCCGGGGACCAGAGCTCCTACGAGCAGTACTTC
15	TRBV2	NA	TRBJ2-5	TRBD1	CASRPGTAAQETQYF	TGTGCCAGCAGACCCGGGACAGCCGCCCAAGAGACCCAGTACTTC
15	TRBV7-2	NA	TRBJ1-2	TRBD1	CASSLGQGDYYGDTF	TGTGCCAGCAGCTTAGGGCAGGGGGACTACTATGGCGACACCTTC
15	TRBV2	NA	TRBJ2-3	TRBD1	CASRRDRGNPDTQYF	TGTGCCAGCAGGAGGGACAGGGGGAACCCAGATACGCAGTATTTT
16	TRBV5-1	few	TRBJ1-1	NA	CASSLGQGQMNTEAFF	TGCGCCAGCAGCTTGGGTCAGGGGCAGATGAACACTGAAGCTTTCTTT
18	TRBV7-9	many	TRBJ1-3	TRBD1	CASSLAAGTGNSGNTIYF	TGTGCCAGCAGCTTAGCCGCCGGGACAGGGAACTCTGGAAACACCATATATTTT
19	TRBV5-1	NA	TRBJ2-6	NA	CASSHFYNQGGSGANVLTF	TGCGCCAGCAGCCATTTTTATAATCAGGGTGGCTCTGGGGCCAACGTCCTGACTTTC
14	TRBV28	NA	TRBJ1-2	TRBD1	CASGGSDRGGGYTF	TGTGCCAGCGGGGGTTCCGACAGGGGAGGAGGCTACACCTTC
15	TRBV11-2	many	TRBJ1-2	NA	CASSTPRGGDYGYTF	TGTGCCAGCAGCACCCCCCGGGGGGGGGACTATGGCTACACCTTC
15	TRBV20-1	many	TRBJ2-3	TRBD2	CSARLAGVGRGTQYF	TGCAGTGCTCGTCTAGCGGGAGTGGGCCGAGGTACGCAGTATTTT
15	TRBV6-5	many	TRBJ1-4	NA	CASSYEFATNEKLFF	TGTGCCAGCAGTTACGAGTTTGCAACTAATGAAAAACTGTTTTTT
13	TRBV6-5	many	TRBJ2-7	TRBD1	CASRRQGGNEQYF	TGTGCCAGTAGACGACAGGGGGGAAACGAGCAGTACTTC
13	TRBV7-7	NA	TRBJ2-5	NA	CASRPADAETQYF	TGTGCTAGCAGACCCGCGGATGCGGAGACCCAGTACTTC
14	TRBV6-6	many	TRBJ2-2	NA	CASSTIGEVGELFF	TGTGCCAGCAGTACCATTGGGGAGGTCGGGGAGCTGTTTTTT
15	TRBV5-4	NA	TRBJ1-2	TRBD1	CASSFRGQGNYGYTF	TGTGCCAGCAGCTTCCGAGGACAGGGCAACTATGGCTACACCTTC
14	TRBV24-1	few	TRBJ2-2	NA	CATSGSMNTGELFF	TGTGCCACCAGCGGGTCAATGAACACCGGGGAGCTGTTTTTT
14	TRBV20-1	few	TRBJ2-1	NA	CSARDRLLADEQFF	TGCAGTGCTAGAGACCGGCTACTAGCCGATGAGCAGTTCTTC
17	TRBV24-1	many	TRBJ2-1	TRBD1	CATSDTSGTGGGNEQFF	TGTGCCACCAGTGATACCTCCGGGACAGGGGGCGGGAATGAGCAGTTCTTC
13	TRBV28	many	TRBJ1-1	TRBD1	CASSPDRATEAFF	TGTGCCAGCAGTCCGGACAGGGCCACTGAAGCTTTCTTT
14	TRBV5-1	medium-sized	TRBJ2-3	TRBD2	CASSIKRETDTQYF	TGCGCCAGCAGCATAAAGCGGGAGACAGATACGCAGTATTTT
15	TRBV28	many	TRBJ1-1	TRBD1	CASRHPGGKNTEAFF	TGTGCCAGCAGACATCCAGGGGGTAAAAACACTGAAGCTTTCTTT
16	TRBV7-9	many	TRBJ2-5	TRBD2	CASSLVGGRGRETQYF	TGTGCCAGCAGCTTAGTCGGCGGGAGGGGTCGAGAGACCCAGTACTTC
16	TRBV14	few	TRBJ2-4	NA	CASSQGPGQAKNIQYF	TGTGCCAGCAGCCAGGGGCCCGGACAGGCCAAAAACATTCAGTACTTC
15	TRBV5-1	few	TRBJ2-3	TRBD2	CASSLGTSGEDTQYF	TGCGCCAGCAGCCTAGGAACTAGCGGTGAGGATACGCAGTATTTT
12	TRBV6-1	NA	TRBJ2-7	TRBD1	CASDRGKGEQYF	TGTGCCAGCGACAGGGGTAAGGGCGAGCAGTACTTC
15	TRBV5-1	many	TRBJ2-7	NA	CASSLGPGTTYEQYF	TGCGCCAGCAGCTTGGGCCCGGGTACAACCTACGAGCAGTACTTC
15	TRBV5-1	few	TRBJ1-2	TRBD1	CASSWGQGSDYGYTF	TGCGCCAGCAGCTGGGGACAGGGCTCCGACTATGGCTACACCTTC
14	TRBV7-2	many	TRBJ2-5	NA	CASSEKLRRETQYF	TGTGCCAGCAGCGAGAAGCTCCGCCGGGAGACCCAGTACTTC
17	TRBV6-1	few	TRBJ2-7	TRBD1	CASSEWTPGQGVYEQYF	TGTGCCAGCAGCGAGTGGACTCCGGGACAGGGGGTCTACGAGCAGTACTTC
14	TRBV6-2/TRBV6-3	few	TRBJ2-3	NA	CASSNRVLADTQYF	TGTGCCAGCAGTAACAGGGTTCTGGCAGATACGCAGTATTTT
13	TRBV5-1	many	TRBJ1-1	NA	CASSVGTVTEAFF	TGCGCCAGCAGTGTGGGGACGGTCACTGAAGCTTTCTTT
13	TRBV30	few	TRBJ1-1	NA	CAWTPKPNTEAFF	TGTGCCTGGACCCCGAAACCGAACACTGAAGCTTTCTTT
13	TRBV20-1	many	TRBJ1-4	TRBD1	CSARGGGYEKLFF	TGCAGTGCTCGGGGAGGGGGCTATGAAAAACTGTTTTTT
18	TRBV7-8	NA	TRBJ2-3	TRBD2	CASSFKSGRVGGMDTQYF	TGTGCCAGCAGCTTTAAGAGCGGGAGGGTTGGCGGGATGGATACGCAGTATTTT
13	TRBV7-2	NA	TRBJ1-1	NA	CASSLGTGTEAFF	TGTGCCAGCAGCTTGGGGACGGGCACTGAAGCTTTCTTT
16	TRBV11-2	many	TRBJ2-3	TRBD1	CASSLEGQGYTDTQYF	TGTGCCAGCAGCTTAGAAGGACAGGGATACACAGATACGCAGTATTTT
13	TRBV9	many	TRBJ2-3	NA	CASSSGPTDTQYF	TGTGCCAGCAGCTCAGGGCCAACAGATACGCAGTATTTT
12	TRBV28	NA	TRBJ2-5	NA	CASSRSEGTQYF	TGTGCCAGCAGTCGTAGCGAGGGGACCCAGTACTTC
13	TRBV10-1	NA	TRBJ2-1	TRBD1	CASSGTGPNEQFF	TGCGCCAGCTCCGGGACAGGGCCCAATGAGCAGTTCTTC
16	TRBV20-1	many	TRBJ2-7	NA	CSASTGTTGLAYEQYF	TGCAGTGCTAGCACGGGGACCACGGGACTTGCCTACGAGCAGTACTTC
15	TRBV7-2	many	TRBJ1-2	TRBD1	CASSLGGTGGYGYTF	TGTGCCAGCAGCTTAGGGGGGACAGGGGGCTATGGCTACACCTTC
14	TRBV7-6	few	TRBJ2-2	NA	CASSLEGGPGELFF	TGTGCCAGCAGCTTAGAGGGGGGCCCCGGGGAGCTGTTTTTT